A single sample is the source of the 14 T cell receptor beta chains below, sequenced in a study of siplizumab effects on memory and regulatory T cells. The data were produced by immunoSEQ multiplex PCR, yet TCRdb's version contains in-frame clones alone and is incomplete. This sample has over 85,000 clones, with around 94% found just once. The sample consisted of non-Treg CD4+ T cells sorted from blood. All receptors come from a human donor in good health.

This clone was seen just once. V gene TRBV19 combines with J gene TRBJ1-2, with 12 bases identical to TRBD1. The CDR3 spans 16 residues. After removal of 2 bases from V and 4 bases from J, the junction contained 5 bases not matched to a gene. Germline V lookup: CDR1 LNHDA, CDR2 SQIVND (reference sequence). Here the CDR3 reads CASSILPGQGAYGYTF. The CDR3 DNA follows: TGTGCCAGTAGTATACTCCCGGGACAGGGGGCCTATGGCTACACCTTC.

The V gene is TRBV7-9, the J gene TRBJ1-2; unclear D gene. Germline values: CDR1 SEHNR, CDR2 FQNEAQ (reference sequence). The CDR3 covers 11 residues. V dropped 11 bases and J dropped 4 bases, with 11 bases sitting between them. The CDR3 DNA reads TGTGCCCTGGAAGGGCCCTATGGCTACACCTTC. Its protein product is CALEGPYGYTF.

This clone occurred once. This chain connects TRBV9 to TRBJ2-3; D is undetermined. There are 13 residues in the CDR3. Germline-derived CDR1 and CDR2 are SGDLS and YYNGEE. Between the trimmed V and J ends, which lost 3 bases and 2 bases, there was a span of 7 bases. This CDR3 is CASSETNTDTQYF. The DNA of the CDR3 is TGTGCCAGCAGCGAGACAAACACAGATACGCAGTATTTT.

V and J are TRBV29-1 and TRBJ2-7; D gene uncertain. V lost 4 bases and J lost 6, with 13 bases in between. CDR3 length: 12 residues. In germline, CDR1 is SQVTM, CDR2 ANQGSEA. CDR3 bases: TGCAGCGTTGCTCCGGCCTCTCTCGAGCAGTACTTC. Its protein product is CSVAPASLEQYF.

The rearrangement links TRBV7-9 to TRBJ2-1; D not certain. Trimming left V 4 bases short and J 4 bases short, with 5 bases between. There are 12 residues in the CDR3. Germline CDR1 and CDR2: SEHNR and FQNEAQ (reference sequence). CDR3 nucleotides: TGTGCCAGCAGCTCTAGATACAATGAGCAGTTCTTC. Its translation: CASSSRYNEQFF.

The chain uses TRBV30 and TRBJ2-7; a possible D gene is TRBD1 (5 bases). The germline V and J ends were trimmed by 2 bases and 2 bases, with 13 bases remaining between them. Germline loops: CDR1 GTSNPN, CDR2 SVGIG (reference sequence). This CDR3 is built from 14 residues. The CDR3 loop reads CAWSHDSKTYEQYF. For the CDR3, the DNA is TGTGCCTGGAGTCACGACAGTAAGACCTACGAGCAGTACTTC.

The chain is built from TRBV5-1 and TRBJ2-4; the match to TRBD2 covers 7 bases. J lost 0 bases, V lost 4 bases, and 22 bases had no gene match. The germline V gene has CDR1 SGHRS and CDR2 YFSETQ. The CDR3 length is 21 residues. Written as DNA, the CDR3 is TGCGCCAGCAGCCAGAGGCCAGGAATGCAGCGGGGATCCCTAGCCAAAAACATTCAGTACTTC. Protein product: CASSQRPGMQRGSLAKNIQYF.

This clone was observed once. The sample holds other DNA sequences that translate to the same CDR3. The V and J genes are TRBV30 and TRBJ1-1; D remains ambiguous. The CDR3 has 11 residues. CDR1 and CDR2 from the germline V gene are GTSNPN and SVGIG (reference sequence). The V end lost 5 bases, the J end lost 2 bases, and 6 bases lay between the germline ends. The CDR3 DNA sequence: TGTGCCTGGGTAAAAAACACTGAAGCTTTCTTT. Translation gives CAWVKNTEAFF.

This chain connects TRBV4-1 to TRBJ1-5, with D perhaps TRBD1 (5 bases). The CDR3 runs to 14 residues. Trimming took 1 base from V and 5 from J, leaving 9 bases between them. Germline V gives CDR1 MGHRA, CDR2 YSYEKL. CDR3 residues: CASSQVGGDQPQHF. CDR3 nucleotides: TGCGCCAGCAGCCAAGTGGGGGGGGATCAGCCCCAGCATTTT.

CDR3 coding DNA: TGTGCCAGCAGCGATTCACAGGGGAGGAAGACCCAGTACTTC. Residues: CASSDSQGRKTQYF. The V gene is TRBV7-9, the J gene TRBJ2-5; D is perhaps TRBD1 (7 bases). The CDR3 has 14 residues. The V end lost 5 bases, the J end lost 6 bases, and 16 bases lay between the germline ends. Germline V gene sequence: CDR1 SEHNR, CDR2 FQNEAQ (reference sequence).

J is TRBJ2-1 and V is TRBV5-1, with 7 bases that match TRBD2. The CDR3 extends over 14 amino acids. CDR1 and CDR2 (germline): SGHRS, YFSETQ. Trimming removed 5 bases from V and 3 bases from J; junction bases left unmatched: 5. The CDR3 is CASSAGTNYNEQFF. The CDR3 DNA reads TGCGCCAGCAGTGCCGGGACTAACTACAATGAGCAGTTCTTC.

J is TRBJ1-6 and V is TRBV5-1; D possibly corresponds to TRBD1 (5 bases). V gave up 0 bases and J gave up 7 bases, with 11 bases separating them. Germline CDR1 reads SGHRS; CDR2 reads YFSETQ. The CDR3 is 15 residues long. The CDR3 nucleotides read TGCGCCAGCAGCTTGGGAAGAGGACAAAATTCACCCCTCCACTTT. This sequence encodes CASSLGRGQNSPLHF.

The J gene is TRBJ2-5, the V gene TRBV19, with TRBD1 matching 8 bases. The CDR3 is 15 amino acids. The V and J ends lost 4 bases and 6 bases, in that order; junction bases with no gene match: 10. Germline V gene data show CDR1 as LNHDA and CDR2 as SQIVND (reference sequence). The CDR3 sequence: CASSTGQGRRKTQYF. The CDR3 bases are TGTGCCAGTAGTACAGGACAGGGCCGTAGGAAGACCCAGTACTTC. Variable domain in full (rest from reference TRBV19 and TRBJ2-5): DGGITQSPKYLFRKEGQNVTLSCEQNLNHDAMYWYRQDPGQGLRLIYYSQIVNDFQKGDIAEGYSVSREKKESFPLTVTSAQKNPTAFYLCASSTGQGRRKTQYFGPGTRLLVL.

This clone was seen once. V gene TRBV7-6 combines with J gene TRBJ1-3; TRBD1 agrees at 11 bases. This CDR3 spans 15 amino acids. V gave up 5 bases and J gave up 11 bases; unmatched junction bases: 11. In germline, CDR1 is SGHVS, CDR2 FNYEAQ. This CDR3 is CASSVGTGGTRAIYF. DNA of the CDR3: TGTGCCAGCAGCGTTGGGACAGGGGGAACTAGGGCCATATATTTT. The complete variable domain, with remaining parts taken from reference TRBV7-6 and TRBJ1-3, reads GAGVSQSPRYKVTKRGQDVALRCDPISGHVSLYWYRQALGQGPEFLTYFNYEAQQDKSGLPNDRFSAERPEGSISTLTIQRTEQRDSAMYRCASSVGTGGTRAIYFGEGSWLTVV.